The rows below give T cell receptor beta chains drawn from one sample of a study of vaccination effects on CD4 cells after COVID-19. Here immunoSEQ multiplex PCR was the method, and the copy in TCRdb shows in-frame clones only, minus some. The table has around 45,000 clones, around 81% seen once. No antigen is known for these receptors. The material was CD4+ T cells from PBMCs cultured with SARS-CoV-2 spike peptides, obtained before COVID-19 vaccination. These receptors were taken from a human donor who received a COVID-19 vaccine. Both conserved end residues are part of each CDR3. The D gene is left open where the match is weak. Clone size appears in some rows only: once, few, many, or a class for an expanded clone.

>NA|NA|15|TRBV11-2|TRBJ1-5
CASSLVPNSNQPQHF
TGTGCCAGCAGCTTAGTACCTAATAGCAATCAGCCCCAGCATTTT
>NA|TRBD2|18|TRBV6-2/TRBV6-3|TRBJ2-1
CASSTRNLAGGPRNEQFF
TGTGCCAGCAGTACCCGAAATCTAGCGGGGGGGCCTCGTAATGAGCAGTTCTTC
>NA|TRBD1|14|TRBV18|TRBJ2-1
CASSPGYRGNEQFF
TGTGCCAGCTCACCAGGATACAGGGGCAATGAGCAGTTCTTC
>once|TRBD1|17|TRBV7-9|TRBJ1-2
CASSRGTGGASNYGYTF
TGTGCCAGCAGCCGAGGGACAGGGGGCGCCTCCAACTATGGCTACACCTTC
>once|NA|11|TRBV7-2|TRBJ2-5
CASSRGETQYF
TGTGCCAGCAGCCGCGGGGAGACCCAGTACTTC
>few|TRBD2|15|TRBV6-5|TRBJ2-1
CASSLRGAGYNEQFF
TGTGCCAGCAGTTTGCGGGGGGCCGGATACAATGAGCAGTTCTTC
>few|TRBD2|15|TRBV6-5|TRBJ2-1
CASSRGGLSYNEQFF
TGTGCCAGCAGTCGCGGGGGGCTCTCCTACAATGAGCAGTTCTTC
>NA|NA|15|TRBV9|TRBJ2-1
CASSVGGERTNEQFF
TGTGCCAGCAGCGTAGGTGGAGAAAGGACCAATGAGCAGTTCTTC
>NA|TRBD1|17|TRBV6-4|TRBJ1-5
CASSPPGTDDSNQPQHF
TGTGCCAGCAGTCCCCCAGGGACAGATGATAGCAATCAGCCCCAGCATTTT
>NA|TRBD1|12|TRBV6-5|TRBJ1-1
CASTQGGTEAFF
TGTGCCAGCACTCAGGGGGGCACTGAAGCTTTCTTT
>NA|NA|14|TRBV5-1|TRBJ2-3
CASSSGSTQDTQYF
TGCGCCAGCAGCTCAGGGTCGACCCAAGATACGCAGTATTTT
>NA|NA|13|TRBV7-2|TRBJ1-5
CASSKQSNQPQHF
TGTGCCAGCAGCAAACAGAGCAATCAGCCCCAGCATTTT
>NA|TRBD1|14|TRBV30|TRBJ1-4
CAWSVKGAGEKLFF
TGTGCCTGGAGTGTAAAGGGGGCGGGAGAAAAACTGTTTTTT
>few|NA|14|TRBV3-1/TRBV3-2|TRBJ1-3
CASSQRQGRNTIYF
TGTGCCAGCAGCCAAAGGCAGGGACGAAACACCATATATTTT
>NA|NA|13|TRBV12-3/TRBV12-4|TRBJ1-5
CASSPNSNQPQHF
TGTGCCAGCAGTCCAAATAGCAATCAGCCCCAGCATTTT
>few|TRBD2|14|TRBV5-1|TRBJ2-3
CASTGGGARDTQYF
TGCGCCAGCACGGGCGGGGGGGCCAGGGATACGCAGTATTTT
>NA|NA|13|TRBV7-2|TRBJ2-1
CASSLGSFNEQFF
TGTGCCAGCAGCTTAGGCAGTTTCAATGAGCAGTTCTTC
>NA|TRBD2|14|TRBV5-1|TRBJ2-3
CASSVSGVVDTQYF
TGCGCCAGCAGCGTTAGCGGGGTGGTAGATACGCAGTATTTT
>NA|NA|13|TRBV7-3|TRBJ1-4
CASSLILGEKLFF
TGTGCCAGCAGCTTAATTCTGGGTGAAAAACTGTTTTTT
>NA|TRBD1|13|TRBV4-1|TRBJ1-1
CASSRTGVTEAFF
TGCGCCAGCAGCCGGACAGGGGTCACTGAAGCTTTCTTT
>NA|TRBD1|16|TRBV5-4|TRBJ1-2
CASSLRTGGVNYGYTF
TGTGCCAGCAGCCTCCGGACAGGGGGTGTTAACTATGGCTACACCTTC
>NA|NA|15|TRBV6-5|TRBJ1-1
CASSYSLGLWAEAFF
TGTGCCAGCAGTTACTCGCTGGGCCTTTGGGCTGAAGCTTTCTTT
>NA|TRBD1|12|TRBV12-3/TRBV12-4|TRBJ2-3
CASSFETGASYF
TGTGCCAGCAGTTTCGAGACAGGGGCTTCGTATTTT
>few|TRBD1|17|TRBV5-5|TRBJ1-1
CASSARQGVATNTEAFF
TGTGCCAGCAGCGCAAGACAGGGGGTCGCAACTAACACTGAAGCTTTCTTT
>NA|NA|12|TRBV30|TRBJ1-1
CAWSHQNTEAFF
TGTGCCTGGAGTCATCAGAACACTGAAGCTTTCTTT
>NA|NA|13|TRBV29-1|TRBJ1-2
CSVEDRKGGGYTF
TGCAGCGTTGAAGATCGGAAGGGAGGCGGCTACACCTTC
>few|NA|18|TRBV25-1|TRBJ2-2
CASRPKVKGSNDTGELFF
TGTGCCAGCAGACCCAAGGTTAAGGGGAGTAATGACACCGGGGAGCTGTTTTTT
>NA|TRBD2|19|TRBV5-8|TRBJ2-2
CASSSFGLERKTNTGELFF
TGTGCCAGCAGCTCTTTTGGACTAGAGCGAAAGACGAACACCGGGGAGCTGTTTTTT
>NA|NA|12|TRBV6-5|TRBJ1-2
CASSTANYGYTF
TGTGCCAGCAGTACAGCTAACTATGGCTACACCTTC
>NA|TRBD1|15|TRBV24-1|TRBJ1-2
CATSADGTGHYGYTF
TGTGCCACCAGTGCAGACGGGACAGGGCACTATGGCTACACCTTC
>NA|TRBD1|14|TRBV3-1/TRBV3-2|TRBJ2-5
CASSRRGPQETQYF
TGTGCCAGCAGCAGAAGGGGGCCCCAAGAGACCCAGTACTTC
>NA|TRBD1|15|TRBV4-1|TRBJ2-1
CASSQTGQGIGEQFF
TGCGCCAGCAGCCAAACGGGACAGGGTATCGGCGAGCAGTTCTTC
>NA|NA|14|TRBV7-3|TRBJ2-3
CASSLTRSTDTQYF
TGTGCCAGCAGCTTAACTCGATCGACAGATACGCAGTATTTT
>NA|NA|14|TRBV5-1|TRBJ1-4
CASSSDGQNEKLFF
TGCGCCAGCAGCTCCGACGGGCAAAATGAAAAACTGTTTTTT
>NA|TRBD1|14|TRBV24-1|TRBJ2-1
CATSDAGQGNEQFF
TGTGCCACCAGTGACGCGGGACAGGGGAATGAGCAGTTCTTC
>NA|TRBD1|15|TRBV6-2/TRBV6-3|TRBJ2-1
CASSRDRGGYNEQFF
TGTGCCAGCAGCCGCGACAGGGGGGGATACAATGAGCAGTTCTTC
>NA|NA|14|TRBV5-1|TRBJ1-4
CASSVSTVSEKLFF
TGCGCCAGCAGCGTGTCGACGGTTTCTGAAAAACTGTTTTTT
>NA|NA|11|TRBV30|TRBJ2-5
CAWSVLETQYF
TGTGCCTGGAGTGTTCTTGAGACCCAGTACTTC
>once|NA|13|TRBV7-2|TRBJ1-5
CASSLDPNQPQHF
TGTGCCAGCAGCTTAGACCCAAACCAGCCCCAGCATTTT
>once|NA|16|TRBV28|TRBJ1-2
CASTPVSTRTHYGYTF
TGTGCCAGCACCCCCGTAAGCACCAGGACTCACTATGGCTACACCTTC
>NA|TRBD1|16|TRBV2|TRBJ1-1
CASRPGTGNYYREAFF
TGTGCCAGCAGACCCGGGACAGGGAACTATTATCGGGAAGCTTTCTTT
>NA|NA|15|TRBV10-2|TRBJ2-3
CASSDPTPSTDTQYF
TGCGCCAGCAGTGATCCGACCCCTAGCACAGATACGCAGTATTTT
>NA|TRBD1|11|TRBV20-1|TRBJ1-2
CSATQPTGGYF
TGCAGTGCTACCCAACCGACAGGGGGCTACTTC
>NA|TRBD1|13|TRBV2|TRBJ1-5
CASTGGANQPQHF
TGTGCCAGCACAGGGGGGGCGAATCAGCCCCAGCATTTT
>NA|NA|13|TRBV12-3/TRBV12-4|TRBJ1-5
CASSPGGNQPQHF
TGTGCCAGCAGTCCGGGGGGAAATCAGCCCCAGCATTTT
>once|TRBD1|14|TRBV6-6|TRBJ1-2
CASSESDRVAGYTF
TGTGCCAGCAGTGAGTCTGACAGGGTGGCCGGCTACACCTTC
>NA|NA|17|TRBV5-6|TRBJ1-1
CASSLDGPGEVNTEAFF
TGTGCCAGCAGCTTGGATGGCCCAGGGGAGGTGAACACTGAAGCTTTCTTT